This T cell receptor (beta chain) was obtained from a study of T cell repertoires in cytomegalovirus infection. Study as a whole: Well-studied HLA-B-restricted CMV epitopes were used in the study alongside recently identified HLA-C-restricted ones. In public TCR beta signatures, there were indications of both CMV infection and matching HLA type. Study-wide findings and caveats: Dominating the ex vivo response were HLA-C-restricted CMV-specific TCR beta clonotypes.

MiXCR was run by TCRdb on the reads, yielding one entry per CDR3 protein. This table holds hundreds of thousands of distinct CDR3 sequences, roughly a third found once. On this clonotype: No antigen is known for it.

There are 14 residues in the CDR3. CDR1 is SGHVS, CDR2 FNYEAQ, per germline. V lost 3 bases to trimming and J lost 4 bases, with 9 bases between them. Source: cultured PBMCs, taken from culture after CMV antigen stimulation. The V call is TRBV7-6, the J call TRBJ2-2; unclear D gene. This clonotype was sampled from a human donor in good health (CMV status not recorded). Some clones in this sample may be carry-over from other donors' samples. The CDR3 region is CASSFTEPTGELFF. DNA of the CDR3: TGTGCCAGCAGCTTCACAGAGCCCACCGGGGAGCTGTTTTTT.